This T cell receptor (beta chain) came from a study of cytomegalovirus exposure and HLA in healthy donors (dated by TCRdb to 2016 to 2017). Concerning the study at large: An earlier analysis of several hundred of the donors reported about 280 Gb of sequence data and some 110 million unique TCR beta sequences obtained from about 179 million T cells. Across 300 to 500 genotyped donors of the cohort, an average of about 240,000 unique TCR beta nucleotide sequences per donor were sequenced, and roughly 18% of those sequences were non-productive. A later analysis re-examined previously published TCR beta repertoires from over 500 donors and added high-resolution HLA genotyping to investigate patterns of TCR occurrence. Typing coverage varied by locus: roughly 620-640 donors for A, B, C, DRB1 and DQB1; around 560 for DQA1; about 570 for DPA1; roughly 450 for DPB1. HLA typing covered class I and class II loci at four-digit resolution. Around 320 gigabases of sequencing data and 80 million or so unique TCR sequences were included in an early release covering about 620 HLA-typed donors. About five DR-DQ haplotypes were handled as single units for association and clustering, since linkage in the cohort was strong. To decide whether each TCR beta V gene segment behaved as functional or pseudogenic, an earlier analysis of approximately 600 of the donors relied on high-throughput TCR beta sequencing. Besides the first cohort of more than 650 subjects, a separate validation cohort made up of 90 to 150 different subjects was used. A later genetic analysis took genome-wide SNP genotypes for 398 of the 666 donors and used that subset as a discovery cohort. Of the 300 to 450 genotyped donors, over 70% fell in the genetic ancestry cluster associated with self-reported Caucasian donors. Donor age, sex, ethnicity and CMV serostatus were compiled together with the repertoire data. Every discovery cohort repertoire had been produced on one sequencing platform. The study was designed to test whether signatures of past pathogen exposure could be identified by cataloging public T cell receptors. Rather than using new phenotypic data, the later analysis identified candidate immune exposures from TCR beta sequences and from how often those sequences occurred across donors. To predict cytomegalovirus infection status, the study brought together high-throughput TCR immunosequencing, statistical association of individual TCRs with disease status, and machine learning. Using immunosequencing, the study profiled T cell repertoires from roughly 650 subjects and related those repertoires to cytomegalovirus serostatus. Beyond this particular receptor, the publication reports: Because HLA typing was unavailable for some donors at each locus, only the typed subset was used in association tests. Most CMV-associated TCR beta chains appeared to be HLA-restricted in a later analysis, and the HLA associations seemed to be driven largely by CMV exposure. Broadly in line with IMGT annotations, most TCR beta V segments showed up in productive rearrangements about 87% or about 30% of the time in an earlier analysis of several hundred of the donors. Strong co-occurrence of HLA alleles, especially DR and DQ, made assigning TCR associations to individual alleles difficult. According to the authors, the approach could potentially be generalized to other disease states and immunological phenotypes. Immune exposure information for the cohort was limited to CMV serostatus. The classifier was reported to diagnose cytomegalovirus status with high specificity and sensitivity in both the original and validation cohorts. Compared with equally common non-associated chains, HLA-associated TCR beta chains in a later analysis were more clonally expanded and had lower generation probabilities. According to a later analysis, parvovirus B19, influenza, CMV and Epstein-Barr virus appeared linked to several top co-occurrence clusters. A later analysis found that TCR association rates varied across HLA loci, with DRB1 alleles showing the most associated TCRs and HLA-C alleles the fewest. Most TCR sequences were seen in very few donors, while some public TCRs were found in many individuals. In a later genetic analysis, a missense DCLRE1C variant was associated with V-gene and J-gene trimming of TCR beta chains, and the association was replicated in an independent cohort. The study gave a list of 150 to 200 TCR beta chains associated with cytomegalovirus. A further reported finding was that TCR beta sequences accurately predicted the HLA-A and HLA-B alleles for most subjects in the first cohort. At a false discovery rate of 0.05, a later analysis linked 16,000 or so TCR beta sequences to specific HLA alleles. The cohort was sequenced for TCR beta chains only, and without alpha or paired-chain data the features that could be detected were limited. Correlated functional status among segregating V segments might be attributable to linkage disequilibrium, but an unknown experimental factor could not be ruled out. A cluster of highly shared sequence variants was judged likely to represent a technical artifact of the sequencing pipeline. In a later genetic analysis, fewer N-insertions in productive TCRs were reported among donors in an Asian-associated ancestry cluster than the roughly 700-donor mean. Presence/absence analyses assumed roughly uniform sequencing depth across donors, an assumption that may not hold. In vitro tests confirmed that three of the cytomegalovirus-associated TCR beta chains recognize cytomegalovirus antigens. The 87-base-pair reads could not distinguish some IMGT-functional V segments, including TRBV6-2 and TRBV6-3, so those segments were excluded. Because counts were too low, seventeen rarely observed V segments, including chromosome 9 orphons, were excluded from the earlier analysis of several hundred of the donors.

To note about this clone: Its target antigen remains unknown. Base qualities were left out, and no much larger clone turns up one base away.

Library preparation was by the immunoSEQ multiplex PCR assay. For the multiplex PCR, a mixture combining 60 forward primers for TCR Vbeta segments and 13 reverse primers for TCR Jbeta segments was used. Amplification of the CDR3 region of rearranged TCR beta genes was performed with a multiplex PCR assay on genomic DNA. The amplified TCR beta libraries were sequenced on the Illumina HiSeq System as 87-base-pair reads. The published analysis was carried out like this. In a later analysis, some 80 million unique TCR beta chains were counted across the roughly 670 repertoires, and roughly 10 million of these chains were shared by at least two donors. Raw reads were error-corrected and collapsed into unique sequences with a nearest-neighbor algorithm that merged closely related sequences to remove PCR and sequencing errors. CDR3 sequences were aligned to IMGT reference sequences to assign V, D and J gene segments. For a sequence to be retained, at least a six-nucleotide match to both a V gene segment and a J gene segment was required. A rearrangement counted as productive if the CDR3 had no stop codons and remained in frame with V and J, and every other rearrangement counted as non-productive. Following IMGT convention, CDR3 was defined as the stretch from the second conserved V-encoded cysteine to the conserved J-encoded phenylalanine. The earlier analysis of some 550 of the donors excluded any sequence lacking an unambiguous match to a single V gene segment. An earlier analysis of fewer than 750 of the donors classified V segments as functional when productive rearrangements were above 56.7% and as segregating when the standard deviation between donors was above 5%. A statistical classification framework was built to diagnose cytomegalovirus status from the catalog of TCR beta chain sequences. V and J gene assignment, in a later analysis, came from comparing TCR nucleotide sequences with IMGT/GENE-DB human TR gene sequences. In a later analysis, CDR3 sequences and most-parsimonious VDJ recombination scenarios were assigned using the TCRdist pipeline. A later analysis defined each TCR beta chain by its CDR3 amino acid sequence plus V-gene family, and excluded reads lacking a unique V-gene family. To address suspected cross-contamination and a sequencing artifact, a later analysis removed under 600 highly shared, low-generation-probability nucleotide sequences. For each public chain, a later analysis derived a clonal expansion index from normalized ranks of inferred template counts within each repertoire. In a later analysis, generation probabilities were computed with a VDJ recombination model fitted to out-of-frame rearrangements, and the resulting probabilities were checked against IGoR. Hypergeometric tests were used in a later analysis to score TCR-TCR, TCR-HLA and TCR-CMV co-occurrence, with a repertoire-size bias correction applied to the TCR pairs. To estimate false discovery rates, a later analysis permuted the HLA or CMV assignments 20 times. In a later analysis, co-occurring TCRs were grouped with DBSCAN, and TCRdist sequence similarity was added when clustering was performed within HLA-allele-positive subsets. For co-occurrence clustering, repertoires with fewer than 30,000 or more than 120,000 public chains were excluded, along with four to six repertoires with anomalous nucleotide sharing. Sourced from immuneACCESS, this table was stored by TCRdb with only in-frame sequences that have V and J called. A share of the clones is absent; for the studies checked, an unresolved V gene accounts for under half, and the remainder has no known explanation. V and J calls plus clone size are reproduced from that table; the DNA served to infer D and trimming. In all, the sample holds some 120,000 clones, and 75% to 80% of those were seen once. The top ten clonotypes cover around 12% of the sample.

CDR1 and CDR2 are drawn from the germline V gene: SGHTA, FQGNSA. The CDR3, cysteine through phenylalanine, is 16 amino acids long. The CDR3 DNA has 48 bases and is translated from base 1. Trimming at the junction amounts to 5 bases on V and 10 bases on J, and the germline ends lie 21 bases apart. The cohort comprised hundreds of healthy bone marrow donors. Cohort members were all nominally healthy when sampled, although unrecorded immune exposures were likely present. The donor tested CMV seropositive and was one of the 289 seropositive cohort members. Each donor provided a peripheral blood sample, and peripheral blood mononuclear cells were used for TCR beta sequencing. Genomic DNA was extracted from the blood cell samples with the Qiagen DNeasy Blood Extraction Kit.

The sequence was collected from a woman in her thirties or forties in good health and CMV-seropositive. The sequenced material came from PBMCs. The chain is made from TRBV7-2 and TRBJ1-6, with an unclear D gene assignment. In nucleotide form, the sequence is TGTGCCAGCAGCCCTTCTCAGAGAGAGGGCGAGTCACCCCTCCACTTT. Translated, it gives CASSPSQREGESPLHF.